This TCR beta chain is from a study of cytomegalovirus exposure and HLA in healthy donors. Study in general: Previous work identified roughly 120 million unique TCR beta sequences from around 200 million T cells. Broader study findings: Previously analyzed data showed that most TCR beta V segments were productive at a frequency of about 90% or about 30%. TCR beta V- and J-gene trimming was later associated with a missense DCLRE1C variant.

This clone has more than one count but fewer than ten. The target antigen is unknown. CDR1 and CDR2 (germline): SGHRS, YFSETQ. The CDR3 runs to 14 residues. V lost 0 bases, J lost 5 bases, and 9 bases lay in between. The PCR contained 60 Vbeta and 13 Jbeta primers. TCRdb's copy holds only in-frame clones and misses some; the assay was immunoSEQ multiplex PCR. The sample lists tens of thousands of clones, approximately 71% occurring once. V gene TRBV5-1 combines with J gene TRBJ1-5, with D unresolved. The TCR sequence derives from a woman aged 40 to 50 in good health and CMV-seropositive. Sequencing was done on a sample of PBMCs. The CDR3 loop is CASSLGAADQPQHF. Here the CDR3 DNA reads TGCGCCAGCAGCTTGGGAGCCGCGGATCAGCCCCAGCATTTT.